The clone carrying this T cell receptor beta chain showed up just a few times. In germline, CDR1 is MNHNS, CDR2 SASEGT. V lost 3 bases and J 0 bases, leaving 12 bases between the germline ends. The length of the CDR3 is 17 residues. This sample was taken from a study of blood T cells in healthy people across ages. A second PCR of 7 to 11 cycles used a sample-barcoded 5' primer and a J-beta primer mix. TCRdb reprocessed the 5' RACE reads via MiXCR and lists one record per CDR3 protein. Among hundreds of thousands of distinct CDR3 sequences listed, about 25% were seen once. These data also formed part of another study, on T cells of mothers and their children.

The source material was blood. The source of this sequence is a boy between 10 and 17 years old in good health. This rearrangement joins TRBV6-1 to TRBJ2-6; D perhaps matches TRBD1 (6 bases). CDR3 region: CASSDFGQTSGANVLTF. Here the CDR3 DNA reads TGTGCCAGCAGTGATTTCGGACAGACCTCTGGGGCCAACGTCCTGACTTTC.